This T cell receptor beta chain was recorded in a study of blood T cell repertoires in COVID-19. The J segment lost 6 bases and the V segment lost 3 bases, leaving 7 bases of the junction unmatched. This CDR3 has 15 amino acids. Germline-derived CDR1 and CDR2 are SGHNT and YYREEE (reference sequence). TCRdb's copy holds only in-frame clones and misses some; the assay was immunoSEQ multiplex PCR. Of over 300,000 clones detected, around 85% appear once; the ten largest clones hold roughly 2%. J is TRBJ1-5 and V is TRBV5-4; the match to TRBD1 covers 9 bases. Sequenced sample: PBMCs or T cells enriched from blood (not recorded which). The TCR originated in a man between 25 and 39 years old who had recovered from COVID-19. CDR3 sequence (DNA): TGTGCCAGCAGCTGTTGGACAGGGGTCGGTCAGCCCCAGCATTTT. Protein sequence: CASSCWTGVGQPQHF. Full variable domain (missing parts from reference TRBV5-4 and TRBJ1-5): ETGVTQSPTHLIKTRGQQVTLRCSSQSGHNTVSWYQQALGQGPQFIFQYYREEENGRGNFPPRFSGLQFPNYSSELNVNALELDDSALYLCASSCWTGVGQPQHFGDGTRLSIL.